The next 30 T cell receptor beta chains were all read from a single sample in a study of T-cell memory formation after mild COVID-19. TCRdb reanalysed the 5' RACE reads using MiXCR and keeps one entry per CDR3 protein. The sample records approximately 250,000 distinct CDR3 sequences, 15% being singletons. Source material: PBMCs or a T cell subset sorted from them (not recorded which). These receptors all stem from an adult woman who had mild COVID-19 (a few samples of this study predate the infection). Cell type and time point are not known.

The sample holds a few counts of this clonotype. The rearrangement uses TRBV15 and TRBJ2-7, with D tentatively TRBD1 (5 bases). Germline V gene data show CDR1 as LNHNV and CDR2 as YYDKDF (reference sequence). The CDR3 runs 15 residues. The V gene lost 6 bases and the J gene lost 6 bases, with 21 bases spanning the gap. The CDR3 loop reads CATRRFPKGQGEQYF. In DNA form, the CDR3 reads TGTGCCACCAGGAGATTCCCCAAGGGGCAGGGCGAGCAGTACTTC. Supplemented by reference TRBV15 and TRBJ2-7, the full variable domain reads DAMVIQNPRYQVTQFGKPVTLSCSQTLNHNVMYWYQQKSSQAPKLLFHYYDKDFNNEADTPDNFQSRRPNTSFCFLDIRSPGLGDTAMYLCATRRFPKGQGEQYFGPGTRLTVT.

This clonotype was counted a few times. The genes are TRBV27 and TRBJ1-3; D uncertain. The CDR3 is 17 residues long. CDR1 and CDR2 (germline): MNHEY, SMNVEV (reference sequence). The ends were cut back, 4 bases at V and 7 bases at J, with 23 bases in the middle. CDR3 coding DNA: TGTGCCAGCAGTTCCCGAGGGAAGTCGGGGTGGAGGAACACCATATATTTT. As protein: CASSSRGKSGWRNTIYF.

The sample holds many counts of this clonotype. This rearrangement joins TRBV18 to TRBJ2-1; D might be TRBD1 (5 bases). With 1 base removed from V and 8 bases from J, the gap between germline ends came to 12 bases. This CDR3 region has 14 residues. Germline V gene sequence: CDR1 KGHSH, CDR2 LQKENI. The DNA for the CDR3 is TGTGCCAGCTCACCACGGGGCCCCACTGATGAGCAGTTCTTC. The encoded protein is CASSPRGPTDEQFF.

At least ten counts were recorded for this clonotype. The chain uses TRBV5-1 and TRBJ2-7, with 7 bases aligning to TRBD1. The length of the CDR3 is 16 residues. Per the germline V gene, CDR1 is SGHRS and CDR2 is YFSETQ. V gave up 3 bases and J gave up 0 bases; unmatched junction bases: 9. The CDR3 reads CASSSRGQASSYEQYF. CDR3 DNA sequence: TGCGCCAGCAGCTCGCGCGGACAGGCTTCCTCCTACGAGCAGTACTTC.

This clonotype appeared many times. The J gene is TRBJ1-5, the V gene TRBV5-6; D uncertain. Germline V gene lookup returns CDR1 SGHDT and CDR2 YYEEEE. Trimming cost V 3 bases and J 3 bases, with 19 bases left between them. This CDR3 is built from 17 residues. The CDR3 nucleotides read TGTGCCAGCAGCTCACAAAGAGGGCATATGATCAATCAGCCCCAGCATTTT. It codes for CASSSQRGHMINQPQHF.

This rearrangement joins TRBV7-9 to TRBJ1-1, with D unresolved. The CDR3 consists of 14 residues. V shed 7 bases and J shed 1 base, with 13 bases lying between them. Germline V gene sequence: CDR1 SEHNR, CDR2 FQNEAQ (reference sequence). This CDR3 reads CASNKIEGNTEAFF. CDR3 DNA sequence: TGTGCCAGCAATAAGATCGAGGGGAACACTGAAGCTTTCTTT.

V gene TRBV12-3 or TRBV12-4 combines with J gene TRBJ2-1, with 9 nucleotides matching TRBD2. J gave up 2 bases and V 6 bases, and 5 bases lay outside the gene matches. This CDR3 comprises 15 residues. CDR3 nucleotides: TGTGCCAGCAGGGTTAGCGGGGGACCCTACAATGAGCAGTTCTTC. Translation gives CASRVSGGPYNEQFF.

This clonotype was seen many times. One end of the junction is discordant with germline, which a read error may explain. This chain connects TRBV11-2 to TRBJ2-2; D might be TRBD1 or TRBD2, each matching 5 bases. Germline V CDR1 and CDR2: SGHAT, FQNNGV. This CDR3 contains 13 residues. CDR3 bases: TGTGCCAGCAGCCTAGAGGGGTCCGGGGAGCTGTTTTTT. Amino acids: CASSLEGSGELFF.

This clonotype was seen more than once but under ten times. This rearrangement joins TRBV6-2 or TRBV6-3 to TRBJ2-1; 9 positions agree with TRBD1. V shed 5 bases, J shed 15 bases, and the junction held 14 bases outside the gene matches. The CDR3 spans 14 residues. Germline CDR1 MNHEY, CDR2 SVGEGT. CDR3 protein: CASSPPGQGVVRFF. Here the CDR3 DNA reads TGTGCCAGCAGTCCTCCGGGACAGGGAGTTGTGCGGTTCTTC.

This clonotype was picked up a small number of times. As DNA, the CDR3 is TGTGCCAGCAGCCGCCAACGGACAGATAATTCACCCCTCCACTTT. It yields the protein CASSRQRTDNSPLHF. The V call is TRBV7-2, the J call TRBJ1-6; TRBD1 is a possible D gene (6 bases). Deletions cut 5 bases from V and 5 bases from J, with 13 bases between. Per germline, CDR1 SGHTA and CDR2 FQGNSA. The CDR3 totals 15 residues.

This clonotype was seen a few times. The CDR3 region is CASREIAGGWNTQYF. The CDR3 DNA is TGCGCCAGCAGGGAAATAGCGGGGGGCTGGAATACGCAGTATTTT. The rearrangement joins TRBV5-1 to TRBJ2-3, with 10 bases that match TRBD2. The germline CDR1 and CDR2 sequences are SGHRS and YFSETQ. This CDR3 contains 15 residues. Trimming at V came to 5 bases and at J to 7 bases, leaving 10 bases not matched to a gene.

This clonotype was observed a few times. This chain connects TRBV5-1 to TRBJ2-5; unclear D gene. The germline gives CDR1 SGHRS, CDR2 YFSETQ. The CDR3 consists of 14 residues. Trimming left V 3 bases short and J 4 bases short, with 13 bases between. The CDR3 DNA reads TGCGCCAGCAGCTCCCTAGACTCTGGAGAGACCCAGTACTTC. Protein: CASSSLDSGETQYF.

This clonotype showed up just a few times. The CDR3 here is CASSLQAGLANYGYTF. The DNA for the CDR3 is TGTGCCAGCAGCTTGCAGGCCGGCTTAGCTAACTATGGCTACACCTTC. The V call is TRBV5-6, the J call TRBJ1-2; no clear D. Trimming took off 1 base at V and 0 bases at J, with 13 bases between the two ends. The CDR3 sequence is 16 residues long. Germline V gene data show CDR1 as SGHDT and CDR2 as YYEEEE.

On this clonotype: The junction and the germline gene differ at one end; a read error may be behind it. This rearrangement joins TRBV2 to TRBJ2-1; tentative D call: TRBD1 (6 bases). In germline, CDR1 is SNHLY, CDR2 FYNNEI. The CDR3 is 14 amino acids. The CDR3 sequence: CASIEDRSYNEQFF. CDR3 in DNA: TGTGCCAGCATTGAAGACAGGTCATACAATGAGCAGTTCTTC.

The chain employs TRBV19 and TRBJ2-7, with TRBD2 matching 9 bases. Per germline, CDR1 LNHDA and CDR2 SQIVND (reference sequence). The CDR3 consists of 15 residues. V trimming: 2 bases; J trimming: 4 bases; junction bases outside the gene matches: 6. The CDR3 is CASSIIAGEVYEQYF. CDR3 bases: TGTGCCAGTAGTATAATAGCGGGAGAGGTGTACGAGCAGTACTTC.

This clonotype was observed a single time. The chain links TRBV30 to TRBJ1-1; D is undetermined. V gave up 7 bases and J gave up 3 bases, with 9 bases separating them. This CDR3 spans 11 amino acids. Germline CDR1 is GTSNPN and CDR2 is SVGIG (reference sequence). The CDR3 coding sequence is TGTGCCTTGGACGGAGACACTGAAGCTTTCTTT. As protein: CALDGDTEAFF.

The table lists this clonotype with many counts. The gene calls are TRBV4-2 and TRBJ2-1; 10 bases align to TRBD2. V shed 3 bases, J shed 6 bases, and the junction held 2 bases outside the gene matches. Germline lookup yields CDR1 LGHNA and CDR2 YNFKEQ. The CDR3 length is 14 residues. For the CDR3, the DNA is TGTGCCAGCAGCCAGGGGACTAGCGTCAATGAGCAGTTCTTC. Its translation: CASSQGTSVNEQFF.

This clonotype has just a few counts. The chain combines TRBV7-9 with TRBJ1-1, with 8 bases lining up with TRBD1. Germline V gene data show CDR1 as SEHNR and CDR2 as FQNEAQ (reference sequence). The CDR3 length is 14 residues. The V and J ends lost 0 bases and 5 bases, in that order; junction bases with no gene match: 2. CDR3 amino acids: CASSLARGPTEAFF. The CDR3 DNA is TGTGCCAGCAGCTTAGCCAGGGGGCCAACTGAAGCTTTCTTT. The full variable domain, its missing parts supplied by reference TRBV7-9 and TRBJ1-1, is DTGVSQNPRHKITKRGQNVTFRCDPISEHNRLYWYRQTLGQGPEFLTYFQNEAQLEKSRLLSDRFSAERPKGSFSTLEIQRTEQGDSAMYLCASSLARGPTEAFFGQGTRLTVV.

V and J are TRBV24-1 and TRBJ1-5; D possibly corresponds to TRBD1 (5 bases). Trimming shortened V by 4 bases and J by 12 bases, and 18 bases separated the two germline ends. CDR3 size: 14 residues. Per the germline V gene, CDR1 is KGHDR and CDR2 is SFDVKD. The CDR3 bases are TGTGCCACCAGTGAACCCGGGACCGGAGTGCGCCAGCATTTT. Amino acid sequence: CATSEPGTGVRQHF.

V usage is TRBV3-1 and J usage is TRBJ2-1, with TRBD2 identical over 8 bases. The CDR3 consists of 15 residues. J lost 7 bases, V lost 5 bases, and 10 bases had no gene match. Germline V CDR1 and CDR2: LGHDT, YNNKEL (reference sequence). CDR3 DNA: TGTGCCAGCAGCGCCGGGACTAGGGGTAGAAATGAGCAGTTCTTC. It encodes CASSAGTRGRNEQFF.

This clonotype occurred many times. The V call is TRBV4-2, the J call TRBJ1-5; tentatively, D is TRBD1 (5 bases). Looked up from germline, CDR1 is LGHNA and CDR2 is YNFKEQ. CDR3 length equals 15 residues. Trimming took off 1 base at V and 0 bases at J, with 7 bases between the two ends. The CDR3 sequence is CASSQVQGSNQPQHF. The CDR3 DNA reads as TGTGCCAGCAGCCAAGTCCAGGGTAGCAATCAGCCCCAGCATTTT.

The gene calls are TRBV5-4 and TRBJ2-7, with D possibly being TRBD2 (5 bases). CDR1 is SGHNT, CDR2 YYREEE, per germline (reference sequence). Trimming pared 4 bases from V and 4 bases from J, leaving 9 bases between. The CDR3 consists of 12 residues. The CDR3 protein is CASSRDKYEQYF. CDR3 coding DNA: TGTGCCAGCAGCCGGGATAAGTACGAGCAGTACTTC.

The sample holds many counts of this clonotype. The V and J genes are TRBV7-9 and TRBJ2-7, with D possibly TRBD2 on 5 matching bases. This CDR3 has 17 residues. V lost 4 bases and J lost 4, with 23 bases in between. The V gene's germline CDR1 is SEHNR and CDR2 FQNEAQ (reference sequence). The DNA for the CDR3 is TGTGCCAGCAGCTCCGCGGGCAGGATACCACCTAGGTACGAGCAGTACTTC. The encoded protein is CASSSAGRIPPRYEQYF. Drawing the rest from reference TRBV7-9 and TRBJ2-7, the complete variable domain is DTGVSQNPRHKITKRGQNVTFRCDPISEHNRLYWYRQTLGQGPEFLTYFQNEAQLEKSRLLSDRFSAERPKGSFSTLEIQRTEQGDSAMYLCASSSAGRIPPRYEQYFGPGTRLTVT.

The rearrangement joins TRBV28 to TRBJ2-7; 9 bases line up with TRBD1. Trimming took 6 bases from V and 2 from J; bases not matched to a gene: 5. This CDR3 has 14 residues. Germline loops: CDR1 MDHEN, CDR2 SYDVKM. The CDR3 DNA is TGTGCCAGCAGGTTACAGGGGGCCCCCTACGAGCAGTACTTC. It translates to CASRLQGAPYEQYF.

The chain recombines TRBV4-2 with TRBJ2-3, with 7 bases identical to TRBD1. This CDR3 has 17 residues. J was trimmed by 2 bases and V by 2 bases; bases with no gene match: 10. The germline CDR1 and CDR2 sequences are LGHNA and YNFKEQ. The CDR3 protein is CASSQQTGSKYTDTQYF. The CDR3 DNA is TGTGCCAGCAGCCAACAGACAGGGTCTAAATACACAGATACGCAGTATTTT.

In its sample, this clonotype was seen a few times. The chain links TRBV9 to TRBJ2-2; unclear D gene. V was cut by 3 bases and J by 7 bases, with 4 bases left in between. The CDR3 spans 11 residues. CDR1 and CDR2 from the germline V gene are SGDLS and YYNGEE. The CDR3 nucleotides read TGTGCCAGCAGCGCAGACGGGGAGCTGTTTTTT. It translates to CASSADGELFF.

The table lists this clonotype with a few counts. The chain links TRBV20-1 to TRBJ2-7; 8 bases are a match to TRBD1. J lost 2 bases, V lost 6 bases, and 9 bases had no gene match. This CDR3 is built from 14 residues. From germline, CDR1 is DFQATT and CDR2 SNEGSKA (reference sequence). The CDR3 nucleotides are TGCAGTGCGGCGGGGAGACAGGGGACCTACGAGCAGTACTTC. Protein product: CSAAGRQGTYEQYF.

V is TRBV7-8 and J is TRBJ1-2; 7 bases line up with TRBD1. From germline, CDR1 is SGHVS and CDR2 FQNEAQ. V shed 1 base, J shed 4 bases, and the junction held 6 bases outside the gene matches. The CDR3 loop spans 15 amino acids. The CDR3 loop reads CASSLEADRTYGYTF. As DNA, the CDR3 is TGTGCCAGCAGCTTAGAGGCGGACAGGACCTATGGCTACACCTTC.

This clonotype showed up just a few times. The gene calls are TRBV7-2 and TRBJ1-5, with 8 nucleotides matching TRBD1. The V gene's germline CDR1 is SGHTA and CDR2 FQGNSA. The CDR3 contains 15 residues. V lost 1 base and J lost 6; bases outside the gene matches: 5. CDR3 sequence: CASSLGVQGGQPQHF. CDR3 in DNA: TGTGCCAGCAGCTTAGGCGTACAGGGGGGTCAGCCCCAGCATTTT.

The sample holds a few counts of this clonotype. The genes are TRBV3-1 and TRBJ2-1; D unclear. The CDR3 length is 14 residues. V lost 0 bases, J lost 8 bases, and 11 bases lay in between. CDR1 is LGHDT and CDR2 is YNNKEL in the germline V gene (reference sequence). CDR3 region: CASSQDLWSYEQFF. CDR3 bases: TGTGCCAGCAGCCAAGATCTTTGGTCCTATGAGCAGTTCTTC.